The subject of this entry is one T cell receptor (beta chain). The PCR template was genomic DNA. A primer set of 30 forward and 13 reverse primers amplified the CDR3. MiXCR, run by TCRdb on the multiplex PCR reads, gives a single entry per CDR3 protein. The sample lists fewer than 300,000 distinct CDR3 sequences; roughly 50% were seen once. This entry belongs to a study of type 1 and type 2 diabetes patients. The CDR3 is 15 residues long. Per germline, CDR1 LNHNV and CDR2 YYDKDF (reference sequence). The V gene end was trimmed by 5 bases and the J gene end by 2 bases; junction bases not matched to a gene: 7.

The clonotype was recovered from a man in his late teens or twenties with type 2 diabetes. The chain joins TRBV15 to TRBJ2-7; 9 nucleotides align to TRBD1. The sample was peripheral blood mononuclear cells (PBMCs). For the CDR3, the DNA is TGTGCCACCAGCGGCCGGGACAGGGCTCCCTACGAGCAGTACTTC. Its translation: CATSGRDRAPYEQYF.